Following are 6 T cell receptor beta chains from one sample sequenced in a study of blood T cell repertoires in COVID-19. Some clones are missing from TCRdb's copy, which holds only in-frame ones; the method was immunoSEQ multiplex PCR. The sample lists about 190,000 clones; roughly 80% were seen once. Sequencing was performed on peripheral blood. The receptor source for this set is a woman aged 50 to 60 with acute or convalescent COVID-19.

V gene TRBV6-6 combines with J gene TRBJ1-5; D is perhaps TRBD1 (5 bases). The V end was cut by 7 bases, the J end by 2 bases, with 18 bases between. The V gene's germline CDR1 is MNHNY and CDR2 SVGAGI (reference sequence). The CDR3 extends over 16 amino acids. This chain's CDR3 is CASKPLRTSGNQPQHF. The DNA of the CDR3 is TGTGCCAGCAAGCCCCTTAGGACATCTGGCAATCAGCCCCAGCATTTT.

This chain uses TRBV18 with TRBJ2-6; D is ambiguous. This CDR3 spans 14 amino acids. Germline lookup yields CDR1 KGHSH and CDR2 LQKENI. Trimming shortened V by 6 bases and J by 0 bases, and 6 bases separated the two germline ends. CDR3: CASSSYSGANVLTF. As DNA, the CDR3 is TGTGCCAGCTCTTCCTACTCTGGGGCCAACGTCCTGACTTTC.

This clone was counted only a few times. The gene calls are TRBV19 and TRBJ2-5; TRBD2 is a possible D gene (5 bases). The germline V and J ends were trimmed by 0 bases and 1 base, with 12 bases remaining between them. Germline V gene data show CDR1 as LNHDA and CDR2 as SQIVND (reference sequence). The CDR3 is 16 residues long. CDR3 region: CASSIDLSSGQETQYF. The CDR3 nucleotides are TGTGCCAGTAGTATAGATCTATCCAGCGGCCAAGAGACCCAGTACTTC.

The chain recombines TRBV2 with TRBJ1-5; 9 nucleotides align to TRBD1. Germline V gene sequence: CDR1 SNHLY, CDR2 FYNNEI. The CDR3 contains 14 residues. J gave up 4 bases and V 5 bases, and 3 bases lay outside the gene matches. DNA of the CDR3: TGTGCCAGCAGTCCCGACAGGGGGAATCAGCCCCAGCATTTT. It codes for CASSPDRGNQPQHF.

The chain combines TRBV6-5 with TRBJ1-6; D is undetermined. The CDR3 runs to 15 residues. The ends were cut back, 4 bases at V and 10 bases at J, with 17 bases in the middle. Germline V CDR1 and CDR2: MNHEY, SVGAGI. CDR3 nucleotides: TGTGCCAGCAGTTCCCGAGGAGGCCTTGGGTCACCCCTCCACTTT. Translation gives CASSSRGGLGSPLHF.

The chain combines TRBV7-8 with TRBJ2-2, with D unresolved. Germline assignment: CDR1 SGHVS and CDR2 FQNEAQ. The V and J ends lost 8 bases and 1 base respectively, with 8 bases between them. The CDR3 loop spans 13 amino acids. This CDR3 is CASRPGNTGELFF. CDR3 nucleotide sequence: TGTGCCAGCCGGCCGGGGAACACCGGGGAGCTGTTTTTT.